Below are 11 T cell receptor beta chains sequenced from a single sample in a study of cytomegalovirus exposure and HLA in healthy donors. With 60 Vbeta and 13 Jbeta primers, the PCR was carried out. Profiling relied on immunoSEQ multiplex PCR, and the TCRdb table lists in-frame clones only, not all of them. This repertoire shows tens of thousands of clones, 90% found once; its top ten account for 2% to 3%. Input material: PBMCs. Receptors were obtained from a woman aged 18-35 years in good health and CMV-seronegative.

The chain has TRBV25-1 and TRBJ2-3; 11 nucleotides line up with TRBD1. Germline CDR1 and CDR2: MGHDK and SYGVNS. The ends lost 10 bases at V and 7 bases at J; junction bases unmatched: 13. The CDR3 is 15 residues long. CDR3 DNA: TGTGCCACCACTCTAGGACAGGGGGCCGGCTATACGCAGTATTTT. Its protein is CATTLGQGAGYTQYF.

J is TRBJ1-1 and V is TRBV28; 8 bases are shared with TRBD1. Per the germline V gene, CDR1 is MDHEN and CDR2 is SYDVKM. Losses at the gene ends were 4 bases for V and 4 bases for J; bases not matched to a gene: 11. The CDR3 has 16 residues. Written as DNA, the CDR3 is TGTGCCAGCAGTTCCAGGGGGCGGCCTTCGTTCACTGAAGCTTTCTTT. Translated, it gives CASSSRGRPSFTEAFF.

The chain joins TRBV7-9 to TRBJ2-5, with TRBD2 identical over 7 bases. Unmatched junction bases numbered 14, after V lost 6 bases and J lost 1 base. Per germline, CDR1 SEHNR and CDR2 FQNEAQ (reference sequence). The CDR3 extends over 17 amino acids. The CDR3 sequence: CASSPWGGITLQETQYF. CDR3 sequence (DNA): TGTGCCAGCAGTCCCTGGGGGGGGATCACTCTCCAAGAGACCCAGTACTTC.

The chain employs TRBV28 and TRBJ1-3; the D is unclear. This CDR3 spans 15 amino acids. CDR1 and CDR2 (germline): MDHEN, SYDVKM. The germline V and J ends were trimmed by 3 bases and 7 bases, with 16 bases remaining between them. This CDR3 reads CASSFMREVPNTIYF. The CDR3 nucleotides read TGTGCCAGCAGTTTCATGCGGGAAGTACCGAACACCATATATTTT.

The chain couples TRBV18 to TRBJ2-4; weak D call: TRBD2 (6 bases). The CDR3 extends over 18 amino acids. CDR1 is KGHSH and CDR2 is LQKENI in the germline V gene. Between the trimmed V and J ends, which lost 4 bases and 2 bases, there was a span of 21 bases. The CDR3 nucleotides are TGTGCCAGCTCACAACAATCCACCGGGAGCCTTTCCAAAAACATTCAGTACTTC. This encodes CASSQQSTGSLSKNIQYF.

With regard to this clone: Different DNA sequences within this sample yield the same CDR3. The rearrangement uses TRBV28 and TRBJ1-1; a possible D gene is TRBD1 (6 bases). The CDR3 has 13 residues. V was trimmed by 6 bases and J by 4 bases, leaving 12 bases between them. Germline CDR1 and CDR2: MDHEN and SYDVKM. The chain's CDR3 is CASSTGWSTEAFF. Written as DNA, the CDR3 is TGTGCCAGCAGCACAGGGTGGAGCACTGAAGCTTTCTTT.

The genes are TRBV15 and TRBJ2-1, with 11 bases lining up with TRBD2. Germline CDR1 is LNHNV and CDR2 is YYDKDF (reference sequence). Germline trimming cut 0 bases from V and 7 bases from J; bases unmatched to any gene: 8. The CDR3 is 17 residues long. The CDR3 loop reads CATSRDLVSGRANEQFF. The CDR3 region has the DNA TGTGCCACCAGCAGAGATCTAGTTAGCGGGAGGGCGAATGAGCAGTTCTTC.

This chain uses TRBV4-3 with TRBJ2-1; D may be TRBD2 (6 bases). Trimming removed 1 base from V and 9 bases from J, with 13 bases in between. Germline loops: CDR1 LGHNA, CDR2 YSLEER. The CDR3 loop spans 14 amino acids. The CDR3 DNA reads TGCGCCAGCAGCCAAGCCTGGGAGGCAACTGAGCAGTTCTTC. This codes for CASSQAWEATEQFF.

V usage is TRBV2 and J usage is TRBJ2-5; TRBD1 agrees at 9 bases. Per germline, CDR1 SNHLY and CDR2 FYNNEI. The CDR3 is made up of 15 amino acids. With 7 bases clipped from V and 5 bases from J, the junction kept 11 bases outside the gene matches. DNA of the CDR3: TGTGCCAGCAAACAGGGGGCCTATAGTTCCGAGACCCAGTACTTC. This encodes CASKQGAYSSETQYF.

The chain recombines TRBV6-5 with TRBJ1-2, with 9 bases matching TRBD1. This CDR3 region has 14 residues. CDR1 and CDR2 (germline): MNHEY, SVGAGI. V gave up 6 bases and J gave up 4 bases; unmatched junction bases: 6. CDR3 bases: TGTGCCAGCAGCTCCGACAGGGGGTCCTATGGCTACACCTTC. Residues: CASSSDRGSYGYTF.

This chain links TRBV5-4 with TRBJ2-3; maybe TRBD2 (5 bases). V was clipped by 4 bases and J by 1 base, with 13 bases between them. This CDR3 spans 15 amino acids. The germline gives CDR1 SGHNT, CDR2 YYREEE (reference sequence). In DNA, the CDR3 is TGTGCCAGCAGCGCCTGGACCGGGGGCACAGATACGCAGTATTTT. This sequence encodes CASSAWTGGTDTQYF.